The 30 T cell receptor beta chains below come from one sample, sequenced in a study of beta chain features in type 1 diabetes. Study outcomes and limitations: Type 1 diabetes patients had TCRB CDR3s that were shorter (moderately but significantly so) in all four CD4+ subsets.

What these receptors recognize is not known. The sequenced template was cDNA made from the entire isolated RNA. TCRdb keeps only in-frame clones here, not all; method: immunoSEQ multiplex PCR. The profile shows 200,000 to 300,000 clones, approximately 11% of them singletons. The sequencing sample was made of naive CD4+ T cells from blood. All receptors derive from a man aged 25-45 years with type 1 diabetes.

In its sample, this clone was seen a few times. The rearrangement uses TRBV30 and TRBJ1-2; D perhaps matches TRBD1 (5 bases). This CDR3 contains 14 residues. Trimming left V 0 bases short and J 4 bases short, with 12 bases between. In germline, CDR1 is GTSNPN, CDR2 SVGIG (reference sequence). CDR3 sequence: CAWSVGGKGYGYTF. CDR3 sequence (DNA): TGTGCCTGGAGTGTCGGGGGGAAGGGCTATGGCTACACCTTC.

The gene calls are TRBV6-5 and TRBJ2-3, with 7 bases that match TRBD2. The CDR3 covers 14 residues. The V gene end was trimmed by 0 bases and the J gene end by 4 bases; junction bases not matched to a gene: 1. Germline values: CDR1 MNHEY, CDR2 SVGAGI. CDR3 nucleotide sequence: TGTGCCAGCAGTTACTCTGGGAGGGCAGATACGCAGTATTTT. This sequence encodes CASSYSGRADTQYF.

This clone was observed a handful of times. V is TRBV19 and J is TRBJ2-1; 8 bases match TRBD2. Per the germline V gene, CDR1 is LNHDA and CDR2 is SQIVND (reference sequence). There are 15 residues in the CDR3. Trimming at V came to 8 bases and at J to 5 bases, leaving 11 bases not matched to a gene. The CDR3 loop reads CASWGAGGGNNEQFF. DNA of the CDR3: TGTGCCAGTTGGGGAGCTGGCGGGGGGAACAATGAGCAGTTCTTC.

A few counts support this clone. The chain joins TRBV27 to TRBJ1-6, with TRBD1 matching 7 bases. CDR3 length: 12 residues. J gave up 13 bases and V 5 bases, and 5 bases lay outside the gene matches. Per the germline V gene, CDR1 is MNHEY and CDR2 is SMNVEV (reference sequence). CDR3 sequence: CASSLTGIPLHF. As DNA, the CDR3 is TGTGCCAGCAGTCTGACAGGGATCCCCCTCCACTTT.

This clone was counted between two and nine times. The V gene is TRBV7-2, the J gene TRBJ2-5, with D tentatively TRBD1 (6 bases). In germline, CDR1 is SGHTA, CDR2 FQGNSA. V was shortened by 2 bases and J by 4 bases, with 14 bases between the two germline ends. The CDR3 runs 15 residues. Here the CDR3 DNA reads TGTGCCAGCAGCTTAAGGCGTGGGGGCGTAGAGACCCAGTACTTC. As protein: CASSLRRGGVETQYF. The complete variable domain, with remaining parts taken from reference TRBV7-2 and TRBJ2-5, reads GAGVSQSPSNKVTEKGKDVELRCDPISGHTALYWYRQSLGQGLEFLIYFQGNSAPDKSGLPSDRFSAERTGGSVSTLTIQRTQQEDSAVYLCASSLRRGGVETQYFGPGTRLLVL.

This clone appeared a few times. The chain joins TRBV14 to TRBJ2-1, with 10 bases lining up with TRBD2. Trimming at V came to 3 bases and at J to 6 bases, leaving 11 bases not matched to a gene. Germline CDR1 SGHDN, CDR2 FVKESK. The CDR3 is made up of 17 amino acids. For the CDR3, the DNA is TGTGCCAGCAGCCACAAGATTTTAGCGGGGGGTCTCAATGAGCAGTTCTTC. Translating it yields CASSHKILAGGLNEQFF.

This clone came up a few times. This chain connects TRBV2 to TRBJ2-5, with TRBD1 matching over 8 bases. CDR1 is SNHLY and CDR2 is FYNNEI in the germline V gene. Germline trimming cut 7 bases from V and 1 base from J; bases unmatched to any gene: 5. The CDR3 spans 14 residues. The CDR3 coding sequence is TGTGCCAGCACAGACAGGGGAATCCAAGAGACCCAGTACTTC. Translated, it gives CASTDRGIQETQYF. Complete variable domain (other parts from reference TRBV2 and TRBJ2-5): EPEVTQTPSHQVTQMGQEVILRCVPISNHLYFYWYRQILGQKVEFLVSFYNNEISEKSEIFDDQFSVERPDGSNFTLKIRSTKLEDSAMYFCASTDRGIQETQYFGPGTRLLVL.

This sequence joins TRBV28 and TRBJ2-7, with D possibly TRBD1 on 6 matching bases. The V gene lost 3 bases and the J gene lost 7 bases, with 16 bases spanning the gap. Germline V gene data show CDR1 as MDHEN and CDR2 as SYDVKM. The CDR3 consists of 14 residues. The CDR3 spells CASSLGHLTGEQYF. As DNA, the CDR3 is TGTGCCAGCAGTTTGGGACATTTGACGGGGGAGCAGTACTTC.

J is TRBJ1-1 and V is TRBV2; D remains ambiguous. This CDR3 contains 13 residues. Germline lookup yields CDR1 SNHLY and CDR2 FYNNEI. Trimming removed 5 bases from V and 2 bases from J, with 9 bases in between. The CDR3 reads CASSQDTNTEAFF. For the CDR3, the DNA is TGTGCCAGCAGTCAAGACACCAACACTGAAGCTTTCTTT.

A few counts support this clone. The rearrangement joins TRBV7-2 to TRBJ1-5; no clear D. Germline CDR1 and CDR2: SGHTA and FQGNSA. The CDR3 runs to 14 residues. V was cut by 5 bases and J by 4 bases, with 12 bases left in between. The CDR3: CASSRMARNQPQHF. Written as DNA, the CDR3 is TGTGCCAGCAGCAGGATGGCGAGGAATCAGCCCCAGCATTTT.

The chain has TRBV29-1 and TRBJ2-1, with 10 bases lining up with TRBD2. V shed 7 bases, J shed 5 bases, and the junction held 8 bases outside the gene matches. The CDR3 has 14 amino acids. Germline values: CDR1 SQVTM, CDR2 ANQGSEA. CDR3 residues: CSAAGTSDHNEQFF. The DNA of the CDR3 is TGCAGCGCCGCAGGGACTAGCGATCACAATGAGCAGTTCTTC.

This clone was observed a handful of times. The chain combines TRBV4-2 with TRBJ1-5; D ambiguous. Trimming took 1 base from V and 5 from J, leaving 9 bases between them. CDR3 length equals 14 residues. Germline CDR1 is LGHNA and CDR2 is YNFKEQ. The CDR3 DNA sequence: TGTGCCAGCAGCCAAGGGGAGGGAGATCAGCCCCAGCATTTT. Its protein is CASSQGEGDQPQHF.

The chain couples TRBV9 to TRBJ2-3; 9 nucleotides agree with TRBD2. Losses at the gene ends were 4 bases for V and 0 bases for J; bases not matched to a gene: 9. The CDR3 is made up of 17 amino acids. Looked up from germline, CDR1 is SGDLS and CDR2 is YYNGEE. This chain's CDR3 is CASSTTSGETSTDTQYF. The CDR3 DNA follows: TGTGCCAGCAGCACGACTAGCGGAGAGACTAGCACAGATACGCAGTATTTT.

This chain connects TRBV5-4 to TRBJ2-4; 9 nucleotides match TRBD1. J was trimmed by 0 bases and V by 4 bases; bases with no gene match: 17. This CDR3 contains 20 residues. Germline V gene data show CDR1 as SGHNT and CDR2 as YYREEE (reference sequence). The CDR3 region has the DNA TGTGCCAGCAGCGGGGGGCCGGGACAGGGTCCCCTATTAGCCAAAAACATTCAGTACTTC. Protein product: CASSGGPGQGPLLAKNIQYF.

This clone has a handful of counts. The rearrangement links TRBV21-1 to TRBJ2-1; no DNA check was done on the table's D call, TRBD1. TRBV21-1 is a recognized pseudogene. There are 16 residues in the CDR3. This chain's CDR3 is CASSKSLGHVGNEQFF. In DNA form, the CDR3 reads TGTGCCAGCAGCAAAAGTTTGGGACACGTCGGTAATGAGCAGTTCTTC.

There are a few counts of this clone. This chain links TRBV19 with TRBJ2-7; weak D call: TRBD2 (6 bases). The ends were cut back, 2 bases at V and 7 bases at J, with 15 bases in the middle. The CDR3 loop spans 14 amino acids. Germline V lookup: CDR1 LNHDA, CDR2 SQIVND (reference sequence). This CDR3 reads CASSIRALAREQYF. In DNA, the CDR3 is TGTGCCAGTAGTATAAGGGCACTAGCTCGAGAGCAGTACTTC.

This chain joins TRBV5-1 and TRBJ2-5; D may be TRBD2 (6 bases). The CDR3 runs to 16 residues. The V gene lost 2 bases and the J gene lost 0 bases, with 14 bases spanning the gap. Looked up from germline, CDR1 is SGHRS and CDR2 is YFSETQ. CDR3 sequence: CASSFRGRRHQETQYF. Here the CDR3 DNA reads TGCGCCAGCAGCTTCCGAGGGAGGAGGCACCAAGAGACCCAGTACTTC.

The sample holds a few counts of this clone. The chain has TRBV2 and TRBJ2-5; TRBD1 agrees at 8 bases. The CDR3 consists of 13 residues. CDR1 and CDR2 from the germline V gene are SNHLY and FYNNEI. The DNA for the CDR3 is TGTGGTCAGAGTGGACAGGGACGAGAGACCCAGTACTTC. Amino acid sequence: CGQSGQGRETQYF.

This clone was observed a few times. The V and J genes are TRBV9 and TRBJ2-7; 7 bases are shared with TRBD2. This CDR3 spans 13 amino acids. The germline CDR1 and CDR2 sequences are SGDLS and YYNGEE. Germline trimming cut 3 bases from V and 7 bases from J; bases unmatched to any gene: 7. The CDR3: CASSGHVGGEQYF. The CDR3 bases are TGTGCCAGCAGCGGCCATGTCGGGGGGGAGCAGTACTTC.

This clone came up a few times. The genes are TRBV28 and TRBJ2-1; no definite D call. Germline CDR1 and CDR2: MDHEN and SYDVKM. Trimming left V 7 bases short and J 6 bases short, with 7 bases between. The CDR3 sequence is 11 residues long. CDR3 sequence: CASTMRNEQFF. CDR3 in DNA: TGTGCCAGCACTATGCGCAATGAGCAGTTCTTC. The full variable domain, in which reference TRBV28 and TRBJ2-1 provide the parts outside the CDR3, is DVKVTQSSRYLVKRTGEKVFLECVQDMDHENMFWYRQDPGLGLRLIYFSYDVKMKEKGDIPEGYSVSREKKERFSLILESASTNQTSMYLCASTMRNEQFFGPGTRLTVL.

This chain uses TRBV30 with TRBJ1-4, with TRBD1 as a possible D gene (5 bases). The CDR3 extends over 17 amino acids. The germline CDR1 and CDR2 sequences are GTSNPN and SVGIG (reference sequence). Trimming left V 0 bases short and J 1 base short, with 15 bases between. The CDR3 sequence is CAWSVGTPGITNEKLFF. CDR3 sequence (DNA): TGTGCCTGGAGTGTAGGGACTCCGGGCATAACTAATGAAAAACTGTTTTTT.

This clone was observed a handful of times. This chain uses TRBV5-4 with TRBJ2-7; the D gene is possibly TRBD1 (6 bases). V lost 2 bases to trimming and J lost 4 bases, with 16 bases between them. The CDR3 runs 15 residues. The germline V gene has CDR1 SGHNT and CDR2 YYREEE (reference sequence). The CDR3 protein is CASSFGGRGTYEQYF. CDR3 nucleotides: TGTGCCAGCAGCTTTGGGGGCAGGGGCACGTACGAGCAGTACTTC.

This chain joins TRBV9 and TRBJ1-6, with D possibly matching TRBD1 (5 bases). The germline CDR1 and CDR2 sequences are SGDLS and YYNGEE. V gave up 3 bases and J gave up 8 bases, with 12 bases separating them. The CDR3 has 14 amino acids. The CDR3 spells CASSGDGRDSPLHF. The CDR3 DNA follows: TGTGCCAGCAGCGGGGACGGGAGGGATTCACCCCTCCACTTT.

The chain couples TRBV13 to TRBJ1-1; 7 positions agree with TRBD1. The V gene end was trimmed by 3 bases and the J gene end by 4 bases; junction bases not matched to a gene: 5. From germline, CDR1 is PRHDT and CDR2 FYEKMQ (reference sequence). This CDR3 has 14 amino acids. The CDR3 DNA sequence: TGTGCCAGCAGCTTCTACAGGGGTTTCACTGAAGCTTTCTTT. Residues: CASSFYRGFTEAFF.

The genes are TRBV4-1 and TRBJ1-6; D remains ambiguous. The germline V and J ends were trimmed by 3 bases and 9 bases, with 18 bases remaining between them. Germline V lookup: CDR1 MGHRA, CDR2 YSYEKL. CDR3 length: 16 residues. The CDR3 sequence: CASSHRESAIASPLHF. DNA of the CDR3: TGCGCCAGCAGCCATCGGGAGTCGGCAATAGCTTCACCCCTCCACTTT.

V and J are TRBV4-1 and TRBJ2-1; 8 bases are a match to TRBD2. Germline trimming cut 0 bases from V and 9 bases from J; bases unmatched to any gene: 10. This CDR3 comprises 16 residues. Germline V gene sequence: CDR1 MGHRA, CDR2 YSYEKL. Here the CDR3 DNA reads TGCGCCAGCAGCCAAGACTTACGGGGGGGCCAAGGTGAGCAGTTCTTC. This sequence encodes CASSQDLRGGQGEQFF.

In this sample, this clone turned up a few times. CDR3 coding DNA: TGTGCCAGCTCACCCCCGTGGGCCAGATATGGCTACACCTTC. It specifies CASSPPWARYGYTF. This chain links TRBV18 with TRBJ1-2, with D unresolved. Germline V gives CDR1 KGHSH, CDR2 LQKENI. The CDR3 spans 14 residues. V was trimmed by 3 bases and J by 5 bases, leaving 13 bases between them.

The rearrangement joins TRBV6-5 to TRBJ2-7, with 7 nucleotides matching TRBD1. The CDR3 has 15 amino acids. CDR1 is MNHEY and CDR2 is SVGAGI in the germline V gene. V dropped 0 bases and J dropped 2; count of bases not matched to a gene: 4. CDR3 amino acids: CASSYSSGGAYEQYF. DNA for the CDR3: TGTGCCAGCAGTTACTCGTCAGGGGGAGCCTACGAGCAGTACTTC.

In this sample, this clone turned up a few times. V is TRBV6-5 and J is TRBJ2-5, with D uncertain. Per the germline V gene, CDR1 is MNHEY and CDR2 is SVGAGI. Trimming shortened V by 6 bases and J by 4 bases, and 15 bases separated the two germline ends. The CDR3 sequence is 14 residues long. In DNA, the CDR3 is TGTGCCAGCAGAAGACCCGTCCAGGTAGAGACCCAGTACTTC. It encodes CASRRPVQVETQYF.

This clone was detected a few times. This chain joins TRBV2 and TRBJ2-2; tentative D call: TRBD1 (5 bases). This CDR3 has 13 amino acids. CDR1 is SNHLY, CDR2 FYNNEI, per germline. The V gene lost 6 bases and the J gene lost 5 bases, with 10 bases spanning the gap. As DNA, the CDR3 is TGTGCCAGCAGACAGGAAATGACCGGGGAGCTGTTTTTT. It yields the protein CASRQEMTGELFF.